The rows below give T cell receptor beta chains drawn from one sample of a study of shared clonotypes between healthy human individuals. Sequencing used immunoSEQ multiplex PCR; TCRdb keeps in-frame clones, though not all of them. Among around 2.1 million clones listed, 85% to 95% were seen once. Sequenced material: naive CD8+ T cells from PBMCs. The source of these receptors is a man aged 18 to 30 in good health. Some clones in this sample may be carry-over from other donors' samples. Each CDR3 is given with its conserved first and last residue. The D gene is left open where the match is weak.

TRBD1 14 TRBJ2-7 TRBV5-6 TGTGCCAGCAGCTTACAGGGGTCGTCCTACGAGCAGTACTTC CASSLQGSSYEQYF
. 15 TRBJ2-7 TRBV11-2 TGTGCCAGCAGCTTGCTCTCCGGAGGGCTCTACGAGCAGTACTTC CASSLLSGGLYEQYF
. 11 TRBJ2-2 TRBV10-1 TGCGCCAGCAGTGAGGGCGGAGAGCTGTTTTTT CASSEGGELFF
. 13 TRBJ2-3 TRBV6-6 TGTGCCAGCACCCTGGACATTCGAAATACGCAGTATTTT CASTLDIRNTQYF
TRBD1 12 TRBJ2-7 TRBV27 TGTGCCAGCAGGGGACAGGGCGGCGAGCAGTACTTC CASRGQGGEQYF
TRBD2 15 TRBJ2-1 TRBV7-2 TGTGCCAGTTCGATCAGCGGGAGGCGGAACAATGAGCAGTTCTTC CASSISGRRNNEQFF
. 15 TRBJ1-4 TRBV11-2 TGTGCCAGCAGCTTATTTGACCCCACTAATGAAAAACTGTTTTTT CASSLFDPTNEKLFF
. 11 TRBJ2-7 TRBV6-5 TGTGCCAGCAGTTCTTACTACGAGCAGTACTTC CASSSYYEQYF
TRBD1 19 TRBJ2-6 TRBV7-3 TGTGCCAGCAGCCCACGACCCGGGACAGGGGGAGGTGGGGCCAACGTCCTGACTTTC CASSPRPGTGGGGANVLTF
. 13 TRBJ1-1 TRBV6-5 TGTGCCAGCGTGGGGTGGGGGGGCACTGAAGCTTTCTTT CASVGWGGTEAFF
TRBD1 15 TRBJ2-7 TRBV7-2 TGTGCCAGCAGCTTGCTGGGGACAGGGGCCTACGAGCAGTACTTC CASSLLGTGAYEQYF
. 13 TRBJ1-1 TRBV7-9 TGTGCCAGCCTCCCAGGGGAAAGCACTGAAGCTTTCTTT CASLPGESTEAFF
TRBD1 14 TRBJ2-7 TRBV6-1 TGTGCCAGCAGTGATCGGGACAGGCACTACGAGCAGTACTTC CASSDRDRHYEQYF
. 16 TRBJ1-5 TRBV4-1 TGCGCCAGCAGCCAAGATGGCGGTTGGCGCAATCAGCCCCAGCATTTT CASSQDGGWRNQPQHF
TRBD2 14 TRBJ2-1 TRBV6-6 TGTGCCAGCAGTAGCGGGAGAGGGTACAATGAGCAGTTCTTC CASSSGRGYNEQFF
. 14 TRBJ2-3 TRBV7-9 TGTGCCAGCAGCCCCGGGGGGCGGACCGATACGCAGTATTTT CASSPGGRTDTQYF
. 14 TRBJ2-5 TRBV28 TGTGCCAGCAGTTTAATCCTAAGGGAAGAGACCCAGTACTTC CASSLILREETQYF
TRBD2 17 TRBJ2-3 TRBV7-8 TGTGCCAGCAACGTGCTAGCGGGAGGGCCAGGCACAGATACGCAGTATTTT CASNVLAGGPGTDTQYF
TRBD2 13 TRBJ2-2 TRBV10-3 TGTGCCATCAGTCTAGCGGCAACCGGGGAGCTGTTTTTT CAISLAATGELFF
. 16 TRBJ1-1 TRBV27 TGTGCCAGCAGTTTATCTGCCGGGGCAATGAACACTGAAGCTTTCTTT CASSLSAGAMNTEAFF
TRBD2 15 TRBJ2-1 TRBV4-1 TGCGCCAGCAGCCACCAAAGGGGGGTGGGACTAGCGATGTTCTTC CASSHQRGVGLAMFF
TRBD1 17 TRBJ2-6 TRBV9 TGTGCCAGCAGCCCCGGACAGGGGTTCTCTGGGGCCAACGTCCTGACTTTC CASSPGQGFSGANVLTF
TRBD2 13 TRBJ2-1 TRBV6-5 TGTGCCAGCAGTTGGGGAGGGGTCAATGAGCAGTTCTTC CASSWGGVNEQFF
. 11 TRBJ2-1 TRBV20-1 TGCAGTGCTCCCTTCTACAATGAGCAGTTCTTC CSAPFYNEQFF
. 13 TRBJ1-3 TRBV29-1 TGCAGCGTTGAATCGGGTTCTGGAAACACCATATATTTT CSVESGSGNTIYF
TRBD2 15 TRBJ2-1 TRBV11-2 TGTGCCAGCAGCTTAGTCCTAGCGGGATGGGGCGAGCAGTTCTTC CASSLVLAGWGEQFF
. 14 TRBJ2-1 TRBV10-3 TGTGCCATCAGTGAGCGGGGAGATTACAATGAGCAGTTCTTC CAISERGDYNEQFF
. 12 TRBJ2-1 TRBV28 TGTGCCAGCAGGATCCGGGGGAATGAGCAGTTCTTC CASRIRGNEQFF
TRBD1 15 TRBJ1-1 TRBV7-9 TGTGCCAGCAGAACAGGGCCGGACAGGGCTACTGAAGCTTTCTTT CASRTGPDRATEAFF
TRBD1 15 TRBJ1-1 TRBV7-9 TGTGCCAGCAGCTTAAGTAGGACAGGGAAGACTGAAGCTTTCTTT CASSLSRTGKTEAFF
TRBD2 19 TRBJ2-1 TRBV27 TGTGCCAGCAGTTTATCGGTGGTAAACCTAGCGGGAGAAATGGGTGAGCAGTTCTTC CASSLSVVNLAGEMGEQFF
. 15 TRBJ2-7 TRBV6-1 TGTGCCAGCAGTGAATCTCAGGCCCTAACCTACGAGCAGTACTTC CASSESQALTYEQYF
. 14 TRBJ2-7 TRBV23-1 TGCGCCAGCAGTCCCGGGACGCTAACCTACGAGCAGTACTTC CASSPGTLTYEQYF
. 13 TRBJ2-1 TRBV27 TGTGCCAGCAGTTTAACTGCGCTGGGTGAGCAGTTCTTC CASSLTALGEQFF
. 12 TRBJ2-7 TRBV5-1 TGCGCCGGCTTGCGGAGGGAATACGAGCAGTACTTC CAGLRREYEQYF
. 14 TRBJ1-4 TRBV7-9 TGTGCCAGCAGATCACAGGGACATGATGAAAAACTGTTTTTT CASRSQGHDEKLFF
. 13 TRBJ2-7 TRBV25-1 TGTGCCAGCAGACAGGGTTTGGGTAGCGAGCAGTACTTC CASRQGLGSEQYF
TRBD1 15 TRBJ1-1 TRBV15 TGTGCCACCAGCAGACGGGACAGTTCGAACACTGAAGCTTTCTTT CATSRRDSSNTEAFF
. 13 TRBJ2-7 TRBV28 TGTGCCAGCAGTCTATTCCTTACCTACGAGCAGTACTTC CASSLFLTYEQYF
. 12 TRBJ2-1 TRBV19 TGTGCCGTGAGAGGGTACAACAATGAGCAGTTCTTC CAVRGYNNEQFF
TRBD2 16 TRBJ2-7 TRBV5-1 TGCGCCAGCAGCATGAAAGCGGGAGTCGTGTCCTACGAGCAGTACTTC CASSMKAGVVSYEQYF
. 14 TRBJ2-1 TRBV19 TGTGCCAGTAAGCACGAGGGCTCCTACAATGAGCAGTTCTTC CASKHEGSYNEQFF
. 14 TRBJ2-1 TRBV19 TGTGCCAGTAGTAATCGGGGATTCTACAATGAGCAGTTCTTC CASSNRGFYNEQFF
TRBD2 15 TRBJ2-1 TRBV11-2 TGTGCCAGCAGTCCTAGCGGGAGGCCCTACAATGAGCAGTTCTTC CASSPSGRPYNEQFF
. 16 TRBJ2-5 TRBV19 TGTGCCAGTAGTATAGAGAACTGGGACGGCCAAGAGACCCAGTACTTC CASSIENWDGQETQYF
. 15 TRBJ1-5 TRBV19 TGTGCCAGTAGTATAGATCTTGCCAGGGATCAGCCCCAGCATTTT CASSIDLARDQPQHF